The clone carrying this T cell receptor (beta chain) was recorded only once. As yet, its antigen is unknown. Viral peptide pool expansion of antigen-specific CD4+ T cells preceded sequencing in the ViraFEST assay. Cultured cells yielded isolated CD4+ T cells after 10 days. Either the mRNA-1273 or the BNT162b2 vaccine was given to participants as two doses. Cultures received IL-2 medium that replaced half the medium on days 3 and 7. Clones were sequenced by immunoSEQ multiplex PCR, and TCRdb holds only the in-frame ones, with some missing. Seen here are about 59,000 clones, 75% to 85% observed once, and the top ten hold 1.5% to 2.5%. This record comes from a study of vaccination effects on CD4 cells after COVID-19. Study-level findings and limits: Clonal contraction was marked in infection- and vaccine-induced clones late after vaccination.

The CDR3 has 18 residues. V was cut by 0 bases and J by 2 bases, with 20 bases left in between. Germline V gene lookup returns CDR1 SGDLS and CDR2 YYNGEE. The source is a human donor who received a COVID-19 vaccine. The V call is TRBV9, the J call TRBJ2-5, with D perhaps given as TRBD1 or TRBD2 (5 bases each). The source material was CD4+ T cells from PBMCs cultured with HCoV-OC43 spike peptides, sampled after COVID-19 vaccination. The subset was: HCoV-OC43 spike overlapping peptide pool stimulation. CDR3 loop: CASSVAPGSRGRQETQYF. The CDR3 region has the DNA TGTGCCAGCAGCGTAGCTCCAGGGTCCCGGGGCCGACAAGAGACCCAGTACTTC.